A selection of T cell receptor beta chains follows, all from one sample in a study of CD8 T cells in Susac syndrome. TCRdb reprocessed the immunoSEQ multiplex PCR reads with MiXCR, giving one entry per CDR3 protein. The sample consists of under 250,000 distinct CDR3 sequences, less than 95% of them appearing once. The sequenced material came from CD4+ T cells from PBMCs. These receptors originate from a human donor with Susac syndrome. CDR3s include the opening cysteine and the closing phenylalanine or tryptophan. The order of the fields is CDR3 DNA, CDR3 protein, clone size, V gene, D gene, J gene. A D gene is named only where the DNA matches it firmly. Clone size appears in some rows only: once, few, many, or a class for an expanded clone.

TGCGCCAGCAGCTTGGCTCTCAGATACCCCCTCCACTTT,CASSLALRYPLHF,-,TRBV5-1,-,TRBJ1-6
TGCAGTGCAGAAACTAGCGGCGGCACAGATACGCAGTATTTT,CSAETSGGTDTQYF,-,TRBV20-1,TRBD2,TRBJ2-3
TGTGCTAGCAGCAGGGACACCACCGGGGAGCTGTTTTTT,CASSRDTTGELFF,-,TRBV7-7,-,TRBJ2-2
TGTGCCAGCAGTTTGGGCGGGGGGTACCAAGAGACCCAGTACTTC,CASSLGGGYQETQYF,few,TRBV27,TRBD2,TRBJ2-5
TGTGCCAGCAGCTTACTTAAGGGCACCGGGGAGCTGTTTTTT,CASSLLKGTGELFF,-,TRBV7-2,-,TRBJ2-2
TGTGCCAGCTCACCACGACTAGCGGGGGCTAATGGGCCCTACAATGAGCAGTTCTTC,CASSPRLAGANGPYNEQFF,-,TRBV18,TRBD2,TRBJ2-1
TGCAGCGTTGGACAGGAAACAGATACGCAGTATTTT,CSVGQETDTQYF,-,TRBV29-1,-,TRBJ2-3
TGTGCCACCGAGTACCAAGAGACCCAGTACTTC,CATEYQETQYF,-,TRBV24-1,-,TRBJ2-5
TGTGCCAGCAGCAAGCCCCCCCGACTAGCGGGGCAGTACAATGAGCAGTTCTTC,CASSKPPRLAGQYNEQFF,-,TRBV21-1,-,TRBJ2-1
TGCGCCAGCAGCCAAGATCATGGCAGGGCCTTCTATGGCTACACCTTC,CASSQDHGRAFYGYTF,-,TRBV4-3,-,TRBJ1-2
TGCAGTGCTAGCGTGGGAATTTCTGAAGCTTTCTTT,CSASVGISEAFF,-,TRBV20-1,-,TRBJ1-1
TGTGCCAGCAGCATACGGGAGACTAACTATGGCTACACCTTC,CASSIRETNYGYTF,-,TRBV13,-,TRBJ1-2
-,CASSSSYGTGGANSPLHF,-,TRBV12-3/TRBV12-4,-,TRBJ1-6
TGTGCCAGCAGCCACCGGACAGGGGGCCCCAATGAGCAGTTCTTC,CASSHRTGGPNEQFF,-,TRBV7-2,TRBD1,TRBJ2-1
TGCAGTGTTCATGGGGCTGACTCGAAAAAACTGTTTTTT,CSVHGADSKKLFF,-,TRBV20-1,-,TRBJ1-4
TGTGCCAGCAGTTTAATAGTCGGGGTTGGTGAAAAACTGTTTTTT,CASSLIVGVGEKLFF,-,TRBV28,-,TRBJ1-4
TGCAGTGCTAGCACCTCGGGCGAGCAGTACTTC,CSASTSGEQYF,-,TRBV20-1,-,TRBJ2-7
TGCGCCAGCAGCCTAACCCGGGGGTTTGGAGAGACCCAGTACTTC,CASSLTRGFGETQYF,-,TRBV4-3,-,TRBJ2-5
TGTGCCAGCAGACGAGAGGATCTTAACTATGGCTACACCTTC,CASRREDLNYGYTF,-,TRBV5-5,-,TRBJ1-2
TGTGCCTGGAGTCCCCTGGGGACGCCTAATGAGCAGTACTTC,CAWSPLGTPNEQYF,once,TRBV30,-,TRBJ2-7
TGTGCCAGCACCCACGGGGCAACGGCTAACTATGGCTACACCTTC,CASTHGATANYGYTF,-,TRBV6-6,-,TRBJ1-2
TGCAGTGCTCCACTCCGCGGGGGGCGCACAGATACGCAGTATTTT,CSAPLRGGRTDTQYF,-,TRBV20-1,TRBD2,TRBJ2-3
TGTGCCTGGAGTATTACACCTACCGGGACAGGCTCTGGAAACACCATATATTTT,CAWSITPTGTGSGNTIYF,once,TRBV30,TRBD1,TRBJ1-3
TGCGCCAGCAGCCAAGAAGTCCAGGGAGCAAATTCACCCCTCCACTTT,CASSQEVQGANSPLHF,once,TRBV4-3,-,TRBJ1-6
TGCGCCAGCAGCTGGGTACCGGAATTCCAAGAGACCCAGTACTTC,CASSWVPEFQETQYF,-,TRBV5-1,-,TRBJ2-5
TGCAGTGCTAGCAGGGACAGCCGCATGAACACTGAAGCTTTCTTT,CSASRDSRMNTEAFF,-,TRBV20-1,TRBD1,TRBJ1-1
TGTGCCAGCAGCCAGACAAGTAGCAATCAGCCCCAGCATTTT,CASSQTSSNQPQHF,-,TRBV3-1,-,TRBJ1-5
TGTGCCAGCAGTTACTCGGTGGCGGTGGCACCCACAGATACGCAGTATTTT,CASSYSVAVAPTDTQYF,-,TRBV6-2/TRBV6-3,-,TRBJ2-3
TGTGCCAGCCAAAGAGCGGGGGGTTCCTACAATGAGCAGTTCTTC,CASQRAGGSYNEQFF,few,TRBV6-1,TRBD2,TRBJ2-1
TGTGCCAGCAGTTCGACTTGGACTAATGAAAAACTGTTTTTT,CASSSTWTNEKLFF,-,TRBV6-2/TRBV6-3,-,TRBJ1-4
TGTGCCAGCAGTTTCACTAGCGGGGGGGCGTGGGAGACCCAGTACTTC,CASSFTSGGAWETQYF,-,TRBV12-3/TRBV12-4,TRBD2,TRBJ2-5
TGTGCCAGCAACGACGGGGGGGTACAGGGAGAAAAACTGTTTTTT,CASNDGGVQGEKLFF,-,TRBV5-4,-,TRBJ1-4
TGTGCCAGTAGTACACCGGACGCCAACAATCAGCCCCAGCATTTT,CASSTPDANNQPQHF,-,TRBV19,-,TRBJ1-5
TGTGCCAGCAGTGAATACAGGCGGAGCACAGATACGCAGTATTTT,CASSEYRRSTDTQYF,once,TRBV25-1,-,TRBJ2-3
TGTGCCAGCAGCCATCCCGACCGGGACGAGCAGTACTTC,CASSHPDRDEQYF,-,TRBV3-1,-,TRBJ2-7
TGTGCCAGCACCCGGGGGACAGAGACCCAGTACTTC,CASTRGTETQYF,-,TRBV6-2/TRBV6-3,-,TRBJ2-5
TGTGCCAGCAGTGAAGCGGTAGGACGGGCCAATGAAAAACTGTTTTTT,CASSEAVGRANEKLFF,few,TRBV6-1,-,TRBJ1-4
TGTGCCAGTAGTATGCGGGATACAGGGAACACTGAAGCTTTCTTT,CASSMRDTGNTEAFF,-,TRBV19,-,TRBJ1-1
TGTGCCACCAGTGATCACAGGGCCGGGGCCAACGTCCTGACTTTC,CATSDHRAGANVLTF,-,TRBV24-1,-,TRBJ2-6
TGTGCCTGGAGTTGGCCCAGGGAGAGAGGCTACGAGCAGTACTTC,CAWSWPRERGYEQYF,-,TRBV30,-,TRBJ2-7
TGTGCCAGCAGCCTGGGACTAGCGGGGGGAAAAGATACGCAGTATTTT,CASSLGLAGGKDTQYF,-,TRBV12-3/TRBV12-4,TRBD2,TRBJ2-3